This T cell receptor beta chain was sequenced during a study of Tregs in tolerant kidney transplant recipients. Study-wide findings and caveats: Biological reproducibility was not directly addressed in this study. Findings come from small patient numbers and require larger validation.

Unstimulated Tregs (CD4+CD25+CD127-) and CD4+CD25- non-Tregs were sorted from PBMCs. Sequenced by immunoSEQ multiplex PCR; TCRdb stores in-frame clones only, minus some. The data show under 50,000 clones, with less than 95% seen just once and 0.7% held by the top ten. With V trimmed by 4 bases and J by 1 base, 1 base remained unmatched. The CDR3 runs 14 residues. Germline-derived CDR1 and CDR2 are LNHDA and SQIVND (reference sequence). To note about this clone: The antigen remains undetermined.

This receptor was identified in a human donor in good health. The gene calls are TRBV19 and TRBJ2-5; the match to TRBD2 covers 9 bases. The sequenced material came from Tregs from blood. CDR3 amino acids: CASSRLAVQETQYF. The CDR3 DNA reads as TGTGCCAGTAGTAGACTAGCGGTCCAAGAGACCCAGTACTTC.